This TCR beta chain stems from a study of beta chain features in type 1 diabetes. Findings and limits, study-wide: cDNA-based reads could over-represent cells with high TCR expression. Diminished insertions and augmented deletions at VDJ junctions characterized type 1 diabetes patients. Significant though moderate, a shortening of TCRB CDR3s appeared in all four CD4+ subsets of Type 1 diabetes patients.

This clone appeared a few times. The target antigen is unknown. There are 15 residues in the CDR3. Germline V lookup: CDR1 MDHEN, CDR2 SYDVKM. V lost 1 base and J 2 bases, leaving 9 bases between the germline ends. Sequenced material consisted of expressed TCRB transcripts (all of the isolated RNA was reverse transcribed). Repertoires were generated with immunoSEQ multiplex PCR, while TCRdb's copy carries only in-frame clones and drops some. The table includes a few hundred thousand clones, roughly 14% detected once. Purities in excess of 98% were seen in all sorted populations. The sequence derives from a woman aged 18-29 years with type 1 diabetes. The source material was naive CD4+ T cells from blood. The rearrangement joins TRBV28 to TRBJ1-5; no clear D. The CDR3 here is CASSLLSGGNQPQHF. DNA of the CDR3: TGTGCCAGCAGTTTATTATCGGGTGGCAATCAGCCCCAGCATTTT.